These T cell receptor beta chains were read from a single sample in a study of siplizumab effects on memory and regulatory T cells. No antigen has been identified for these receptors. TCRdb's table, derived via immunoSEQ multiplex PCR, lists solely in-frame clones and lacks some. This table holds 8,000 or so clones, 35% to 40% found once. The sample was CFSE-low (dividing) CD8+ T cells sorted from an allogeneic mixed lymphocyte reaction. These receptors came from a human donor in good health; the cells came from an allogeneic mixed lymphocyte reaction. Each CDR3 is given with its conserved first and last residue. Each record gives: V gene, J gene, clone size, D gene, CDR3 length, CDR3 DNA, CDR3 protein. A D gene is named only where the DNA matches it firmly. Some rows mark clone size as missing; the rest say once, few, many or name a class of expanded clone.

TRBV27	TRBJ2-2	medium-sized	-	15	TGTGCCAGCAGTCAACTGGGAGGAGGATCCGGGGAGCTGTTTTTT	CASSQLGGGSGELFF
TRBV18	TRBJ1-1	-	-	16	TGTGCCAGCACCGACTCTGTTCAGGGGCTGAACACTGAAGCTTTCTTT	CASTDSVQGLNTEAFF
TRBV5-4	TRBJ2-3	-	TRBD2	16	TGTGCCAGCAGCCCCCCGAGCGGGAGGCCCGGAGATACGCAGTATTTT	CASSPPSGRPGDTQYF
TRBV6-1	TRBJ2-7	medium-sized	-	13	TGTGCCAGCAGTGCAAGCGGACCCTACGAGCAGTACTTC	CASSASGPYEQYF
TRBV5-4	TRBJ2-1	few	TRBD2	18	TGTGCCAGCAGCTTGTCCGTGTCGCTAGCGGGGCGTAGTAGTGAGCAGTTCTTC	CASSLSVSLAGRSSEQFF
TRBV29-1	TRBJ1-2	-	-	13	TGCAGCGTTGAAAATGCCGGGAACTATGGCTACACCTTC	CSVENAGNYGYTF
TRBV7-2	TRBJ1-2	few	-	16	TGTGCCAGCAGCCCGGGAGGTTCCTCGAGGGTAAATGGCTACACCTTC	CASSPGGSSRVNGYTF
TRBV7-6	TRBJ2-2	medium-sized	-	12	TGTGCCAGCAGCTTAGATACCGGGGAGCTGTTTTTT	CASSLDTGELFF
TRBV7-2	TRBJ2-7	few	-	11	TGTGCCAGCAGCTCCCCTTACGAGCAGTACTTC	CASSSPYEQYF
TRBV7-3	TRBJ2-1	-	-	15	TGTGCCAGCAGCTTAAGCACGGGATCCCACAATGAGCAGTTCTTC	CASSLSTGSHNEQFF
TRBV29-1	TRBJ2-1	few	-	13	TGCAGCGTGGGAGGGGGTCCCGGCTATGAGCAGTTCTTC	CSVGGGPGYEQFF
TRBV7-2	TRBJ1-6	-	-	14	TGTGCCAGCAGAGTACAGGGACGTAATTCACCCCTCCACTTT	CASRVQGRNSPLHF
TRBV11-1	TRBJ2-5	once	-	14	TGTGCCAGCAGCTTTATAAAGGGGGAGGAGACCCAGTACTTC	CASSFIKGEETQYF
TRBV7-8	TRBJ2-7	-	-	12	TGTGCCAGCAGCTTTTCCATATACGAGCAGTACTTC	CASSFSIYEQYF
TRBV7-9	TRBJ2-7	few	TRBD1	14	TGTGCCAGCAGCCCCGGGACAGGGGGTTACGAGCAGTACTTC	CASSPGTGGYEQYF
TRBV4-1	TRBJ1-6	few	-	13	TGCGCCAGCGGGCCCTTGAATAATTCACCCCTCCACTTT	CASGPLNNSPLHF
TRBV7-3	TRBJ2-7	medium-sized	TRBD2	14	TGTGCCAGCAGCTTAGTAGCGGGAGGGAATGAGCAGTACTTC	CASSLVAGGNEQYF
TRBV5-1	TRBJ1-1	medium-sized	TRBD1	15	TGCGCCAGCAGCGAGTGGACAGGCGTAGGCACTGAAGCTTTCTTT	CASSEWTGVGTEAFF
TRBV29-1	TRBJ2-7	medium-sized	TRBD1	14	TGCAGCGTTGGGCTGGACAGGGTTTCCTACGAGCAGTACTTC	CSVGLDRVSYEQYF
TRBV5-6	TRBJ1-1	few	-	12	TGTTACCCGGCGGGGGCGACCACTGAAGCTTTCTTT	CYPAGATTEAFF
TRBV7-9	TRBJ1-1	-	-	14	TGTGCCAGCAGCTTAGTACGCGGTACGGGCGAAGCTTTCTTT	CASSLVRGTGEAFF
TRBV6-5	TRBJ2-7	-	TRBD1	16	TGTGCCAGCAGTTACTCGACCGGACAGGGACTCTACGAGCAGTACTTC	CASSYSTGQGLYEQYF
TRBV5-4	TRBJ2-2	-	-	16	TGTGCCAGCAGCCCCAACTGGGGGCGGGAGACCGGGGAGCTGTTTTTT	CASSPNWGRETGELFF
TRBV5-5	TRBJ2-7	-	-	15	TGTGCCAGCAGCCAAGATTCCTCTAGCTCCTACGAGCAGTACTTC	CASSQDSSSSYEQYF
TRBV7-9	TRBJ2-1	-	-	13	TGTGCCAGCAGCAAGGACAACTACAATGAGCAGTTCTTC	CASSKDNYNEQFF
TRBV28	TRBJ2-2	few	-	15	TGTGCCAGCAGTCCGGCAGGGCAACACACCGGGGAGCTGTTTTTT	CASSPAGQHTGELFF